Given below is one T cell receptor beta chain in context. Its antigen is as yet unknown. TCRdb reprocessed the reads with MiXCR, giving one entry per CDR3 protein. The top ten hold around 15% of the sample, which has fewer than 1,000,000 distinct CDR3 sequences, roughly 31% seen once. V lost 6 bases, J lost 2 bases, and 18 bases lay in between. This CDR3 is built from 16 residues. Looked up from germline, CDR1 is MNHGY and CDR2 is SAAAGT. The data originate from a study of T cell repertoires in cytomegalovirus infection. In the study overall: In the study, CMV epitopes included recently identified HLA-C-restricted and well-studied HLA-B-restricted ones. Signatures in public TCR beta sequences pointed to both CMV infection and matching HLA type. Study results and limitations: CMV-specific TCR beta clonotypes restricted by HLA-C were the ones dominating the ex vivo response. Cumulated frequencies of public TCR beta families served to identify carriers of CMV plus the relevant HLA.

Source: cultured CD8+ T cells from PBMCs, taken from culture after CMV antigen stimulation. This TCR was recovered from a human donor in good health (CMV status not recorded). Some clones in this sample may be carry-over from other donors' samples. The chain uses TRBV6-8 and TRBJ2-3, with D hard to call. The CDR3 coding sequence is TGTGCCAGCAGCCCTGGTGGTGGGCTAGTCACAGATACGCAGTATTTT. Protein sequence: CASSPGGGLVTDTQYF.